A selection of T cell receptor beta chains follows, all from one sample in a study of vaccination and CD4 T cells after COVID-19. One entry per CDR3 protein, called by TCRdb with MiXCR from the PCR reads. Of 15,000 to 20,000 distinct CDR3 sequences detected, 53% appear once; the ten largest clones hold roughly 15%. Their specific antigens are unknown. The sample here was CD4+ T cells from blood, cultured in vitro, taken before SARS-CoV-2 vaccination. The receptors derive from a human donor who had recovered from COVID-19. The CDR3 runs from the conserved cysteine through the conserved F or W. The D gene is left open where the match is weak. For some rows the clone size is stated as once, few or many, or as a class when expanded; others skip it.

clone size: NA
J gene: TRBJ2-7
CDR3 length: 13
V gene: TRBV20-1
D gene: NA
CDR3 protein: CSAREGYRYEQYF
CDR3 DNA: TGCAGTGCTAGAGAGGGGTACAGGTACGAGCAGTACTTC

clone size: NA
J gene: TRBJ2-5
CDR3 length: 14
V gene: TRBV7-3
D gene: NA
CDR3 protein: CASSPGGDGATQYF
CDR3 DNA: TGTGCCAGCAGCCCAGGAGGGGACGGGGCGACCCAGTACTTC

clone size: NA
J gene: TRBJ2-5
CDR3 length: 14
V gene: TRBV5-1
D gene: NA
CDR3 protein: CASSLYPGEGTQYF
CDR3 DNA: TGCGCCAGCAGCTTGTATCCGGGAGAAGGGACCCAGTACTTC

clone size: few
J gene: TRBJ2-5
CDR3 length: 16
V gene: TRBV20-1
D gene: TRBD1
CDR3 protein: CSAPGTGDTPGETQYF
CDR3 DNA: TGCAGTGCACCCGGGACAGGAGACACACCGGGAGAGACCCAGTACTTC

clone size: NA
J gene: TRBJ2-2
CDR3 length: 17
V gene: TRBV28
D gene: NA
CDR3 protein: CASSFSSGGLGTGELFF
CDR3 DNA: TGTGCCAGCAGTTTTAGTTCAGGGGGGTTGGGCACCGGGGAGCTGTTTTTT

clone size: NA
J gene: TRBJ1-1
CDR3 length: 15
V gene: TRBV6-5
D gene: TRBD1
CDR3 protein: CASSYIGTGGTEAFF
CDR3 DNA: TGTGCCAGCAGTTACATCGGGACAGGGGGCACTGAAGCTTTCTTT

clone size: NA
J gene: TRBJ1-2
CDR3 length: 11
V gene: TRBV20-1
D gene: NA
CDR3 protein: CSARGPYGYTF
CDR3 DNA: TGCAGTGCTAGAGGCCCCTATGGCTACACCTTC

clone size: NA
J gene: TRBJ2-1
CDR3 length: 14
V gene: TRBV11-3
D gene: TRBD2
CDR3 protein: CASMALAGSNEQFF
CDR3 DNA: TGTGCCAGCATGGCACTAGCGGGGTCTAATGAGCAGTTCTTC

clone size: NA
J gene: TRBJ2-7
CDR3 length: 16
V gene: TRBV5-1
D gene: NA
CDR3 protein: CASSLGRLGLTYEQYF
CDR3 DNA: TGCGCCAGCAGCTTAGGACGGTTGGGGCTTACCTACGAGCAGTACTTC

clone size: few
J gene: TRBJ2-3
CDR3 length: 15
V gene: TRBV20-1
D gene: NA
CDR3 protein: CSATHSAGGADTQYF
CDR3 DNA: TGCAGTGCTACCCATTCAGCGGGCGGCGCAGATACGCAGTATTTT

clone size: few
J gene: TRBJ1-2
CDR3 length: 15
V gene: TRBV11-2
D gene: NA
CDR3 protein: CASSLDAGFDYGYTF
CDR3 DNA: TGTGCCAGCAGCTTAGATGCTGGATTCGACTATGGCTACACCTTC

clone size: few
J gene: TRBJ1-1
CDR3 length: 12
V gene: TRBV6-2/TRBV6-3
D gene: NA
CDR3 protein: CASSPSLPEAFF
CDR3 DNA: TGTGCCAGCAGCCCCTCTCTCCCTGAAGCTTTCTTT

clone size: NA
J gene: TRBJ2-3
CDR3 length: 19
V gene: TRBV7-6
D gene: TRBD2
CDR3 protein: CASSQSRTSGRLTDDTQYF
CDR3 DNA: TGTGCCAGCAGCCAATCCCGGACTAGCGGGAGATTAACCGACGATACGCAGTATTTT

clone size: NA
J gene: TRBJ2-3
CDR3 length: 15
V gene: TRBV6-2/TRBV6-3
D gene: TRBD2
CDR3 protein: CASSAGLAGRDTQYF
CDR3 DNA: TGTGCCAGCAGTGCGGGACTAGCGGGACGAGATACGCAGTATTTT

clone size: NA
J gene: TRBJ2-3
CDR3 length: 14
V gene: TRBV24-1
D gene: NA
CDR3 protein: CATSGAGGTDTQYF
CDR3 DNA: TGTGCCACCAGTGGGGCAGGGGGCACAGATACGCAGTATTTT

clone size: NA
J gene: TRBJ2-5
CDR3 length: 14
V gene: TRBV18
D gene: NA
CDR3 protein: CASSPLGGEETQYF
CDR3 DNA: TGTGCCAGCTCACCATTGGGAGGAGAAGAGACCCAGTACTTC

clone size: NA
J gene: TRBJ1-2
CDR3 length: 15
V gene: TRBV7-9
D gene: TRBD1
CDR3 protein: CASSQTGYGGYGYTF
CDR3 DNA: TGTGCCAGCAGCCAGACAGGGTACGGAGGCTATGGCTACACCTTC

clone size: NA
J gene: TRBJ1-1
CDR3 length: 14
V gene: TRBV7-8
D gene: NA
CDR3 protein: CASSLIGMNTKAFF
CDR3 DNA: TGTGCCAGCAGCTTAATCGGGATGAACACTAAAGCTTTCTTT

clone size: NA
J gene: TRBJ1-2
CDR3 length: 15
V gene: TRBV6-4
D gene: TRBD1
CDR3 protein: CASASDPGGDYGYIF
CDR3 DNA: TGTGCCAGCGCCTCCGACCCAGGGGGAGACTATGGCTACATCTTC

clone size: NA
J gene: TRBJ2-3
CDR3 length: 13
V gene: TRBV20-1
D gene: NA
CDR3 protein: CSAGVASTDTQYF
CDR3 DNA: TGCAGTGCCGGCGTGGCCTCCACAGATACGCAGTATTTT

clone size: NA
J gene: TRBJ2-1
CDR3 length: 15
V gene: TRBV7-2
D gene: NA
CDR3 protein: CASSPDRTSYNEQFF
CDR3 DNA: TGTGCCAGCAGCCCTGACCGTACCTCCTACAATGAGCAGTTCTTC

clone size: NA
J gene: TRBJ1-3
CDR3 length: 14
V gene: TRBV7-6
D gene: NA
CDR3 protein: CASSLIAAGDTIYF
CDR3 DNA: TGTGCCAGCAGCTTAATTGCAGCGGGGGACACCATATATTTT

clone size: NA
J gene: TRBJ1-2
CDR3 length: 15
V gene: TRBV9
D gene: NA
CDR3 protein: CASSVEDRSAYGYTF
CDR3 DNA: TGTGCCAGCAGCGTGGAGGACAGATCTGCCTATGGCTACACCTTC

clone size: NA
J gene: TRBJ1-1
CDR3 length: 15
V gene: TRBV7-9
D gene: TRBD1
CDR3 protein: CASSPGQRTNTEAFF
CDR3 DNA: TGTGCCAGCAGCCCGGGACAGAGAACGAACACTGAAGCTTTCTTT

clone size: NA
J gene: TRBJ2-5
CDR3 length: 17
V gene: TRBV7-9
D gene: NA
CDR3 protein: CASSLKSETPRVETQYF
CDR3 DNA: TGTGCCAGCAGCCTCAAATCCGAGACCCCGAGGGTTGAGACCCAGTACTTC

clone size: few
J gene: TRBJ1-2
CDR3 length: 13
V gene: TRBV20-1
D gene: NA
CDR3 protein: CSAMRQGWYGYTF
CDR3 DNA: TGCAGTGCTATGCGGCAGGGGTGGTATGGCTACACCTTC

clone size: medium-sized
J gene: TRBJ1-2
CDR3 length: 13
V gene: TRBV27
D gene: NA
CDR3 protein: CASSTAGAYGYTF
CDR3 DNA: TGTGCCAGCAGTACAGCGGGTGCCTATGGCTACACCTTC

clone size: once
J gene: TRBJ2-3
CDR3 length: 11
V gene: TRBV27
D gene: NA
CDR3 protein: CASRYRDTQYF
CDR3 DNA: TGTGCCAGCAGATACAGAGATACGCAGTATTTT

clone size: NA
J gene: TRBJ1-2
CDR3 length: 13
V gene: TRBV12-3/TRBV12-4
D gene: NA
CDR3 protein: CASSLGGAWGYTF
CDR3 DNA: TGTGCCAGCAGTTTAGGAGGGGCTTGGGGCTACACCTTC

clone size: NA
J gene: TRBJ2-7
CDR3 length: 12
V gene: TRBV28
D gene: NA
CDR3 protein: CASRKASYEQYF
CDR3 DNA: TGTGCCAGCAGAAAGGCCTCATACGAGCAGTACTTC

clone size: NA
J gene: TRBJ2-7
CDR3 length: 18
V gene: TRBV6-5
D gene: TRBD1
CDR3 protein: CASSSSRDRARAYYEQYF
CDR3 DNA: TGTGCCAGCAGTTCGTCCCGGGACAGGGCACGGGCCTACTACGAGCAGTACTTC